Below, 14 T cell receptor beta chains from the same sample are listed, as sequenced in a study of blood T cell repertoires in COVID-19. Produced via immunoSEQ multiplex PCR; TCRdb's table is partial and in-frame only. Of around 160,000 clones listed, roughly 90% were seen once; the top ten hold around 2.1%. The sequenced sample consisted of peripheral blood. The receptors originated from a man aged 18-30 years with acute or convalescent COVID-19.

CDR3 DNA sequence: TGTGCCAGCAGCCCTATAACAGGGGGCAACACCGGGGAGCTGTTTTTT. Translation gives CASSPITGGNTGELFF. The rearrangement links TRBV5-5 to TRBJ2-2, with 9 bases matching TRBD1. CDR1 and CDR2 from the germline V gene are SGHKS and YYEKEE (reference sequence). V shed 4 bases, J shed 2 bases, and the junction held 6 bases outside the gene matches. The CDR3 extends over 16 amino acids.

The chain employs TRBV7-9 and TRBJ2-5, with D possibly matching TRBD1 (7 bases). V was trimmed by 3 bases and J by 4 bases, leaving 9 bases between them. The germline V gene has CDR1 SEHNR and CDR2 FQNEAQ (reference sequence). The CDR3 totals 13 residues. The CDR3 loop reads CASSFQGGETQYF. DNA for the CDR3: TGTGCCAGCAGCTTCCAGGGGGGAGAGACCCAGTACTTC.

This chain joins TRBV2 and TRBJ1-5, with a tentative D call TRBD1 (6 bases). The CDR3 runs 16 residues. Trimming cost V 5 bases and J 0 bases, with 14 bases left between them. The germline gives CDR1 SNHLY, CDR2 FYNNEI. The DNA of the CDR3 is TGTGCCAGCAGTCGCCTCGGACAGCATAGCAATCAGCCCCAGCATTTT. Protein sequence: CASSRLGQHSNQPQHF.

V usage is TRBV5-5 and J usage is TRBJ2-7; D gene unclear. The CDR3 is 14 amino acids. Trimming pared 0 bases from V and 0 bases from J, leaving 7 bases between. CDR1 and CDR2 (germline): SGHKS, YYEKEE (reference sequence). This CDR3 is CASSLEILSYEQYF. The CDR3 DNA is TGTGCCAGCAGCTTGGAAATCCTCTCCTACGAGCAGTACTTC.

The rearrangement links TRBV2 to TRBJ1-2, with 7 bases fitting TRBD1. This CDR3 has 14 residues. Germline V gene lookup returns CDR1 SNHLY and CDR2 FYNNEI. Trimming at V came to 6 bases and at J to 8 bases, leaving 12 bases not matched to a gene. The DNA for the CDR3 is TGTGCCAGCAGAGCCGGGACAGACATCGGGGGCTACACCTTC. It codes for CASRAGTDIGGYTF.

The chain combines TRBV9 with TRBJ1-1; 8 bases map to TRBD1. CDR3 length: 16 amino acids. With 3 bases clipped from V and 4 bases from J, the junction kept 11 bases outside the gene matches. Looked up from germline, CDR1 is SGDLS and CDR2 is YYNGEE. The CDR3: CASSAPPTGETTEAFF. The CDR3 DNA sequence: TGTGCCAGCAGCGCCCCCCCGACAGGGGAGACCACTGAAGCTTTCTTT.

With respect to this clone: A junction end diverges from the germline sequence, so it may reflect a read error. The chain combines TRBV7-9 with TRBJ2-7; D gene unclear. CDR1 is SEHNR, CDR2 FQNEAQ, per germline (reference sequence). The CDR3 spans 12 residues. The CDR3 here is CASSLDSYGQYF. The CDR3 nucleotides are TGTGCCAGCAGCTTAGACAGTTACGGGCAGTACTTC.

The J gene is TRBJ2-4, the V gene TRBV10-3; D may be TRBD2 (5 bases). This CDR3 has 14 residues. V was shortened by 6 bases and J by 1 base, with 10 bases between the two germline ends. Per the germline V gene, CDR1 is ENHRY and CDR2 is SYGVKD. The CDR3 DNA reads TGTGCCATCAGCCGGGAATATGCCAAAAACATTCAGTACTTC. This codes for CAISREYAKNIQYF.

This rearrangement joins TRBV18 to TRBJ2-1; 9 bases match TRBD2. Germline lookup yields CDR1 KGHSH and CDR2 LQKENI. V gave up 3 bases and J gave up 5 bases; unmatched junction bases: 5. The CDR3 runs 15 residues. The CDR3 nucleotides read TGTGCCAGCTCACCTAGCGGGAGTTCACACAATGAGCAGTTCTTC. The encoded protein is CASSPSGSSHNEQFF.

V gene TRBV6-2 or TRBV6-3 combines with J gene TRBJ2-4; TRBD2 is a possible D gene (9 bases). Germline CDR1 and CDR2: MNHEY and SVGEGT. The length of the CDR3 is 19 residues. V gave up 5 bases and J gave up 0 bases, with 23 bases separating them. This CDR3 is CASSQGASGAYLAKNIQYF. As DNA, the CDR3 is TGTGCCAGCAGTCAGGGGGCTAGCGGGGCTTACCTAGCCAAAAACATTCAGTACTTC.

This clone was counted a single time. The chain employs TRBV7-9 and TRBJ2-5, with TRBD1 identical over 7 bases. This CDR3 is 14 amino acids long. With V trimmed by 5 bases and J by 2 bases, 5 bases remained unmatched. CDR1 is SEHNR, CDR2 FQNEAQ, per germline (reference sequence). CDR3 sequence reads: CASSLDRAQETQYF. DNA of the CDR3: TGTGCCAGCAGCCTAGACAGGGCGCAAGAGACCCAGTACTTC.

The chain joins TRBV12-3 or TRBV12-4 to TRBJ1-5, with a possible D match to TRBD1 (5 bases). This CDR3 contains 13 residues. V lost 4 bases, J lost 4 bases, and 8 bases lay in between. The CDR3 nucleotides read TGTGCCAGCAGTTCCCCAGGGAATCAGCCCCAGCATTTT. Protein product: CASSSPGNQPQHF.

The V call is TRBV7-9, the J call TRBJ1-6; D is possibly TRBD1 (6 bases). CDR3 size: 15 residues. Trimming stripped 6 bases from V and 7 bases from J, with 16 bases between. CDR1 is SEHNR and CDR2 is FQNEAQ in the germline V gene (reference sequence). The CDR3 protein is CASRSHRELNSPLHF. DNA for the CDR3: TGTGCCAGCAGGAGTCACAGGGAATTAAATTCACCCCTCCACTTT.

The chain combines TRBV18 with TRBJ1-1; D gene uncertain. This CDR3 spans 12 amino acids. Between the trimmed V and J ends, which lost 11 bases and 1 base, there was a span of 11 bases. The germline CDR1 and CDR2 sequences are KGHSH and LQKENI. The CDR3 nucleotides read TGTGCCGGATTGCGGGAGAACACTGAAGCTTTCTTT. It codes for CAGLRENTEAFF. Drawing the rest from reference TRBV18 and TRBJ1-1, the complete variable domain is NAGVMQNPRHLVRRRGQEARLRCSPMKGHSHVYWYRQLPEEGLKFMVYLQKENIIDESGMPKERFSAEFPKEGPSILRIQQVVRGDSAAYFCAGLRENTEAFFGQGTRLTVV.